This T cell receptor beta chain comes out of a study of spatial heterogeneity in lung cancer. In its sample, this clonotype was seen many times. In TCRdb, the 5' RACE reads were re-called with MiXCR into one record per CDR3 protein. This table has 95,000 or so distinct CDR3 sequences, roughly 8.7% appearing once. The CDR3 length is 15 residues. CDR1 and CDR2 (germline): DFQATT, SNEGSKA (reference sequence). Trimming at V came to 6 bases and at J to 4 bases, leaving 12 bases not matched to a gene. Time point reported: sample taken at primary tumor resection. Extraction of whole RNA from tumor, nontumor lung or frozen PBMC preceded unsorted sequencing.

This clonotype was obtained from a male donor with early-stage non-small cell lung cancer. The material was PBMCs, obtained at surgery. The gene calls are TRBV20-1 and TRBJ2-7; TRBD1 aligns across 10 bases. The CDR3 region has the DNA TGCAGTGCCGCAATGCCGGGACAGGGGAAGTACGAGCAGTACTTC. It codes for CSAAMPGQGKYEQYF.